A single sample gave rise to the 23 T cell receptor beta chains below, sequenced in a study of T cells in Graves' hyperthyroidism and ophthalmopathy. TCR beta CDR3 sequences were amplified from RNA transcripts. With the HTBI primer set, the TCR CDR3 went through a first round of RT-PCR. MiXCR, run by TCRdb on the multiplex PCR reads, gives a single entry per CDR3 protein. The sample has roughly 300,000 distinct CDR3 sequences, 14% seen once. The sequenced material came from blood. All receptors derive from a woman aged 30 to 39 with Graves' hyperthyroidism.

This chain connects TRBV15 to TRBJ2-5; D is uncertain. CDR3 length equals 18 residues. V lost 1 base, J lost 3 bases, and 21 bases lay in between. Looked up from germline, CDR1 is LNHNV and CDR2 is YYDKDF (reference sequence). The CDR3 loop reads CATSRAGGTARPKETQYF. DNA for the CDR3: TGTGCCACCAGCAGAGCCGGCGGCACGGCCAGACCCAAAGAGACCCAGTACTTC.

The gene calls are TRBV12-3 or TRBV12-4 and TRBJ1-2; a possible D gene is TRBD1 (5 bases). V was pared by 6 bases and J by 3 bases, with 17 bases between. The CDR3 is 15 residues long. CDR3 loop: CASRGALRDDYGYTF. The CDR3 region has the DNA TGTGCCAGCAGAGGGGCCTTGAGGGACGACTATGGCTACACCTTC.

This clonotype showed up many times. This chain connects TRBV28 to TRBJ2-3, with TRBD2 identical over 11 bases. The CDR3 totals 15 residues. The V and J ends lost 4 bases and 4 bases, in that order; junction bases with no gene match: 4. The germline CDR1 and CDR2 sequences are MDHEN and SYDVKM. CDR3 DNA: TGTGCCAGCAGTTCAATTAGCGGGGGGGCAGATACGCAGTATTTT. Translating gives CASSSISGGADTQYF.

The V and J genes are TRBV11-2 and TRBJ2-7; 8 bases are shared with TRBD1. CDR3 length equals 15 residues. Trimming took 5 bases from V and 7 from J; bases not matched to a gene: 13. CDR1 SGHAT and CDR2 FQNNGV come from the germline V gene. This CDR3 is CASSRDQGAVWEQYF. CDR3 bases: TGTGCCAGCAGCCGAGACCAGGGGGCAGTATGGGAGCAGTACTTC.

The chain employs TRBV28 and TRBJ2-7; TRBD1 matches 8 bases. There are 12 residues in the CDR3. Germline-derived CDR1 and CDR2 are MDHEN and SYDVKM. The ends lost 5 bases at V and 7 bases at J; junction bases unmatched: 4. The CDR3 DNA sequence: TGTGCCAGCAGTACCAGGACAGGGGAGCAGTACTTC. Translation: CASSTRTGEQYF.

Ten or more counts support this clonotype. CDR3 protein: CAISEPAGQYNEQFF. CDR3 DNA sequence: TGTGCCATCAGTGAGCCCGCTGGACAGTACAATGAGCAGTTCTTC. This chain uses TRBV10-3 with TRBJ2-1; D may be TRBD1 (6 bases). Germline V gene data show CDR1 as ENHRY and CDR2 as SYGVKD. CDR3 length equals 15 residues. V lost 2 bases, J lost 4 bases, and 12 bases lay in between.

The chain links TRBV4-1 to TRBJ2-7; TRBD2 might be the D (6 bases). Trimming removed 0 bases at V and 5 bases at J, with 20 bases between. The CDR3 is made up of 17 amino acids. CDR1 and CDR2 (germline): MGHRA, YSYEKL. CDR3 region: CASSQDGGNPFDHEQYF. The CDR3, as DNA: TGCGCCAGCAGCCAAGATGGGGGGAACCCCTTCGACCACGAGCAGTACTTC.

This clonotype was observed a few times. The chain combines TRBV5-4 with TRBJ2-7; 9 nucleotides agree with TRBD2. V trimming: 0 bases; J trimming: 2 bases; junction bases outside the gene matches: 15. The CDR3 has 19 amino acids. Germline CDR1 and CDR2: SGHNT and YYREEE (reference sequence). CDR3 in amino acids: CASSLVRASSGDPTYEQYF. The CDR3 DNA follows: TGTGCCAGCAGCTTGGTTAGGGCGTCTAGCGGGGATCCTACCTACGAGCAGTACTTC.

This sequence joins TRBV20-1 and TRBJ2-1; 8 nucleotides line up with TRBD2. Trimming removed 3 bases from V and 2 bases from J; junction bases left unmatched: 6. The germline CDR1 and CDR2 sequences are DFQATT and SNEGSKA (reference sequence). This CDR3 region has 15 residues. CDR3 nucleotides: TGCAGTGCTAGTTCCTTTAGCGGGGCCTACAATGAGCAGTTCTTC. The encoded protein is CSASSFSGAYNEQFF.

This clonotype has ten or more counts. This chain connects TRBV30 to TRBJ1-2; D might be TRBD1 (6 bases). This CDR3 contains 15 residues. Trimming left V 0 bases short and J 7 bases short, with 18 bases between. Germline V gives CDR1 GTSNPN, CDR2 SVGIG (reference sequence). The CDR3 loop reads CAWSVLNTGRGGYTF. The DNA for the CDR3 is TGTGCCTGGAGTGTCCTGAATACAGGGCGTGGTGGCTACACCTTC.

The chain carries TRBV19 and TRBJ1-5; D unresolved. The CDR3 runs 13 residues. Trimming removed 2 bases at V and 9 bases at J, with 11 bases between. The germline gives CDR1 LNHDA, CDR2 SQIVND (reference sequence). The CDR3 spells CASSIPGPVPQHF. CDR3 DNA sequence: TGTGCCAGTAGTATACCAGGTCCAGTGCCCCAGCATTTT.

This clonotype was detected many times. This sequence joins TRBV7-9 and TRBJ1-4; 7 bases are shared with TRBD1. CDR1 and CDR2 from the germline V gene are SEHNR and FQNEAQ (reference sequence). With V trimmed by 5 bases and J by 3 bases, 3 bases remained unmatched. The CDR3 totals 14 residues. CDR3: CASSGGQSNEKLFF. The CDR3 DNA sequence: TGTGCCAGCAGCGGGGGACAGTCTAATGAAAAACTGTTTTTT.

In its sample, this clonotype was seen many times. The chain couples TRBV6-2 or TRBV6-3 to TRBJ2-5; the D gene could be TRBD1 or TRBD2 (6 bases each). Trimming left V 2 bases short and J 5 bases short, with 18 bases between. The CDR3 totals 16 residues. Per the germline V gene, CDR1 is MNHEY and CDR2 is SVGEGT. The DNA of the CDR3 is TGTGCCAGCAGTTACGGCAATCGGGGGCGGGCGGAGACCCAGTACTTC. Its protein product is CASSYGNRGRAETQYF.

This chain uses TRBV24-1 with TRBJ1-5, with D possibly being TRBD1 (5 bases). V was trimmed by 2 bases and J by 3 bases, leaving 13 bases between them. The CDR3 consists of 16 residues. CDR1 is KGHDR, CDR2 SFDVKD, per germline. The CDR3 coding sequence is TGTGCCACCAGTGATTCCCGACGGGGGGACAATCAGCCCCAGCATTTT. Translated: CATSDSRRGDNQPQHF.

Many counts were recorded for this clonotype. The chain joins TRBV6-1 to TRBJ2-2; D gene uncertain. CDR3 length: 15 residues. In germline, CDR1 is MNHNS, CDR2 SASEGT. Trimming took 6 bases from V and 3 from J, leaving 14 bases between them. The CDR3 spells CASSRADGHTGELFF. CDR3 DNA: TGTGCCAGCAGCCGAGCCGACGGGCACACCGGGGAGCTGTTTTTT.

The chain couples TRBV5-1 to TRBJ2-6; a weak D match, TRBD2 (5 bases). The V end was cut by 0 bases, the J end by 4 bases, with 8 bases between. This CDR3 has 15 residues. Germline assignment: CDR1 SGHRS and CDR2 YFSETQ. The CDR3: CASSLGSGGANVLTF. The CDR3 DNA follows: TGCGCCAGCAGCTTGGGTTCGGGGGGGGCCAACGTCCTGACTTTC.

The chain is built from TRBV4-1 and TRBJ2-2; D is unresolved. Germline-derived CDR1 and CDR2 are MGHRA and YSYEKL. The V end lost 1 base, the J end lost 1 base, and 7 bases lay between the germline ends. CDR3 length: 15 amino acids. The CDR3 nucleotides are TGCGCCAGCAGCCAAGGACCCAGGAACACCGGGGAGCTGTTTTTT. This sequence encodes CASSQGPRNTGELFF.

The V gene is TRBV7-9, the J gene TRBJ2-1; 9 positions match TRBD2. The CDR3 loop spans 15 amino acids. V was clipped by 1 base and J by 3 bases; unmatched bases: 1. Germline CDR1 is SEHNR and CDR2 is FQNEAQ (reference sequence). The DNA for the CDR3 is TGTGCCAGCAGCTTAGTTAGCGGGGGCTACAATGAGCAGTTCTTC. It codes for CASSLVSGGYNEQFF.

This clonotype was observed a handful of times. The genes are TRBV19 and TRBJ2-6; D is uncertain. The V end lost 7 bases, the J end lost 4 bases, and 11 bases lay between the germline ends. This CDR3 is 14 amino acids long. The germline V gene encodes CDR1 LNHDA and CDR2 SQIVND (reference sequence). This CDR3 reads CASTAMRGANVLTF. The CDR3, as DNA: TGTGCCAGTACCGCTATGAGGGGGGCCAACGTCCTGACTTTC. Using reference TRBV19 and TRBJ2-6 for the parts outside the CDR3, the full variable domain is DGGITQSPKYLFRKEGQNVTLSCEQNLNHDAMYWYRQDPGQGLRLIYYSQIVNDFQKGDIAEGYSVSREKKESFPLTVTSAQKNPTAFYLCASTAMRGANVLTFGAGSRLTVL.

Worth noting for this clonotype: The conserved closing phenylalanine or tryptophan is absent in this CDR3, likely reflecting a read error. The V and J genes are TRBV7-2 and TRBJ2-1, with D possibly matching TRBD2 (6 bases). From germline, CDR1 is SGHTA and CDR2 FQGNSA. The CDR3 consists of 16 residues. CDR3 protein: CASGLVGGEGGSEQFL. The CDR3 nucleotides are TGTGCCAGCGGCTTAGTGGGGGGAGAGGGTGGGTCCGAGCAGTTCCTC.

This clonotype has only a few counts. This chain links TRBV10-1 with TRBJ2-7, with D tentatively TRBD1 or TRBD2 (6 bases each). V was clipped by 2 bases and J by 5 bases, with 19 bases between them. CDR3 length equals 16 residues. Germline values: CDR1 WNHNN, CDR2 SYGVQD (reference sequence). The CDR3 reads CASSEGGLSPNNEQYF. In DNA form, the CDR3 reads TGCGCCAGCAGTGAGGGGGGGCTCTCGCCGAATAACGAGCAGTACTTC.

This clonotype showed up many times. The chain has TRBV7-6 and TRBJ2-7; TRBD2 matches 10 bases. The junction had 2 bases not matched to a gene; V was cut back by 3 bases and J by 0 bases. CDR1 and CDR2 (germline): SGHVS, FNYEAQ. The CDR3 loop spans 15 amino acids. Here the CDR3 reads CASSLRTSGSYEQYF. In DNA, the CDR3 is TGTGCCAGCAGCTTGCGGACTAGCGGCTCCTACGAGCAGTACTTC.

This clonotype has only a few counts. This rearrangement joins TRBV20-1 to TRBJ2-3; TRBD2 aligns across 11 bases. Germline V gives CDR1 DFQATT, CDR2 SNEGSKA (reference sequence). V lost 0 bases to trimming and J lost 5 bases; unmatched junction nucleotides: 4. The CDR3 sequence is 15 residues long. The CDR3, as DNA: TGCAGTGCTAGAGATACTAGCGGGGGATTAGATACGCAGTATTTT. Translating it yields CSARDTSGGLDTQYF.